This T cell receptor (beta chain) originates from a study of blood T cell repertoires in COVID-19. Under the authors' procedure: Amplification from reference gene primers served as the basis for estimated nucleated cell counts. Some clones are missing from TCRdb's copy, which holds only in-frame ones; the method was immunoSEQ multiplex PCR. V, J and clone size derive from that table, while D and trimming were established from the DNA sequence. The sample yields over 100,000 clones, approximately 80% seen once. Germline V gene lookup returns CDR1 LNHDA and CDR2 SQIVND (reference sequence). This CDR3 has 16 residues. V lost 3 bases and J lost 1; bases outside the gene matches: 8.

This sequence joins TRBV19 and TRBJ2-7; 8 nucleotides match TRBD2. The sample taken for sequencing was peripheral blood. The clonotype comes from a man aged 60-69 years with acute or convalescent COVID-19. Here the CDR3 DNA reads TGTGCCAGTAGTATTCCCCGGGCTAGCGGGTCCTACGAGCAGTACTTC. Translated, it gives CASSIPRASGSYEQYF. The full variable domain, its missing parts supplied by reference TRBV19 and TRBJ2-7, is DGGITQSPKYLFRKEGQNVTLSCEQNLNHDAMYWYRQDPGQGLRLIYYSQIVNDFQKGDIAEGYSVSREKKESFPLTVTSAQKNPTAFYLCASSIPRASGSYEQYFGPGTRLTVT.